The sequence of this T cell receptor (beta chain) was determined in a study of blood T cell repertoires in COVID-19. Enrollment of patients from Seattle took place during active infection, with longitudinal follow-up. Per the original data handling: Estimation of nucleated cell counts was performed using reference gene primer amplification. Some clones are missing from TCRdb's copy, which holds only in-frame ones; the method was immunoSEQ multiplex PCR. D and trimming were read from the DNA, whereas the V and J calls and clone size are those reported in that table. The sample lists roughly 280,000 clones, more than 85% occurring once. V was pared by 5 bases and J by 6 bases, with 19 bases between. This CDR3 is 16 amino acids long. Germline CDR1 and CDR2: LNHDA and SQIVND (reference sequence).

The V call is TRBV19, the J call TRBJ1-4; a weak D match, TRBD1 (6 bases). What was sequenced was peripheral blood. The receptor's source is a woman aged 55-69 years with COVID-19, enrolled during active disease. This chain's CDR3 is CASSLRPGGADEKLFF. The CDR3 nucleotides read TGTGCCAGTAGTCTCCGCCCGGGGGGGGCCGATGAAAAACTGTTTTTT.